The 17 T cell receptor beta chains reported below all come from one sample, sequenced in a study of prognosis after radiotherapy for stage I lung cancer. Genomic DNA provided the template from which TCR beta CDR3 was amplified by two-round multiplex PCR. Each TRBV and TRBJ gene had its own primer in the first PCR round. MiXCR, run by TCRdb on the multiplex PCR reads, gives a single entry per CDR3 protein. Of 10,000 to 15,000 distinct CDR3 sequences in the sample, 40% to 45% were seen once. Specimen: PBMCs, collected before or after stereotactic body radiation therapy (not recorded which). Every receptor here comes from a donor at least 50 years old with non-small cell lung cancer.

There are many counts of this clonotype. The chain is built from TRBV20-1 and TRBJ2-5; 10 positions match TRBD2. Germline V gene sequence: CDR1 DFQATT, CDR2 SNEGSKA (reference sequence). This CDR3 is built from 13 residues. V lost 0 bases to trimming and J lost 12 bases; unmatched junction nucleotides: 7. The DNA for the CDR3 is TGCAGTGCTAGAGATGCCACTAGCGGGACGGAGTACTTC. This codes for CSARDATSGTEYF.

Comments on this clonotype: A read error likely explains this, since a far larger clone differs by one base. The V gene is TRBV6-8, the J gene TRBJ2-7, with 9 bases lining up with TRBD2. J lost 2 bases, V lost 2 bases, and 4 bases had no gene match. Germline V gives CDR1 MNHGY, CDR2 SAAAGT. This CDR3 contains 15 residues. The CDR3 sequence: CASSYAGGGTYEQYF. The DNA for the CDR3 is TGTGCCAGCAGTTACGCGGGAGGGGGCACCTACGAGCAGTACTTC.

This clonotype is medium-sized (0.01 to 0.1%) within its sample. The CDR3 sequence is CASSLSISGGAGGYTF. CDR3 bases: TGTGCCAGCAGTTTATCGATTTCCGGGGGCGCGGGTGGCTACACCTTC. This chain uses TRBV27 with TRBJ1-2; TRBD1 might be the D (6 bases). The CDR3 length is 16 residues. The V end was cut by 0 bases, the J end by 7 bases, with 18 bases between. In germline, CDR1 is MNHEY, CDR2 SMNVEV (reference sequence).

This clonotype occurred many times. The gene calls are TRBV11-2 and TRBJ2-1, with D possibly being TRBD2 (6 bases). Per germline, CDR1 SGHAT and CDR2 FQNNGV. The CDR3 spans 17 residues. V dropped 0 bases and J dropped 3 bases, with 15 bases sitting between them. The CDR3 loop is CASSLDLLVGGYNEQFF. CDR3 coding DNA: TGTGCCAGCAGCTTAGATCTACTCGTGGGGGGCTACAATGAGCAGTTCTTC.

Ten or more counts support this clonotype. The rearrangement joins TRBV4-3 to TRBJ1-1; D is undetermined. Trimming took 3 bases from V and 6 from J, leaving 20 bases between them. The CDR3 spans 16 residues. Germline V gene data show CDR1 as LGHNA and CDR2 as YSLEER. CDR3 region: CASSQDPPAGMAEAFF. The CDR3 DNA follows: TGCGCCAGCAGCCAGGACCCTCCGGCGGGGATGGCTGAAGCTTTCTTT.

This clonotype was detected only once. It may be a read error: a sequence one base away is much more abundant. This chain links TRBV7-6 with TRBJ2-5; 11 nucleotides agree with TRBD2. V gave up 9 bases and J gave up 4 bases; unmatched junction bases: 16. CDR3 length: 17 amino acids. Germline V gene lookup returns CDR1 SGHVS and CDR2 FNYEAQ. The CDR3 reads CASKISSSGGARETQYF. The CDR3 DNA reads TGTGCCAGTAAAATTAGTAGTAGCGGGGGGGCCAGAGAGACCCAGTACTTC.

Concerning this clonotype itself: It may be a read error: a sequence one base away is much more abundant. The chain recombines TRBV5-4 with TRBJ2-3, with D perhaps TRBD2 (5 bases). This CDR3 contains 14 residues. CDR1 and CDR2 (germline): SGHNT, YYREEE (reference sequence). This CDR3 reads CANSSQSGRPTQYF. CDR3 nucleotide sequence: TGTGCCAACAGCTCCCAGAGCGGAAGGCCTACGCAGTATTTT.

This clonotype was seen ten or more times. V usage is TRBV5-1 and J usage is TRBJ2-3, with a tentative D call TRBD1 (5 bases). From germline, CDR1 is SGHRS and CDR2 YFSETQ. The CDR3 consists of 17 residues. Trimming took off 1 base at V and 3 bases at J, with 18 bases between the two ends. CDR3 nucleotide sequence: TGCGCCAGCAGCTTGATAGGACACGCTGGTGGGACAGATACGCAGTATTTT. Encoded protein: CASSLIGHAGGTDTQYF.

This clonotype appeared once. The chain has TRBV19 and TRBJ2-1; 12 bases agree with TRBD2. The CDR3 spans 17 residues. The germline CDR1 and CDR2 sequences are LNHDA and SQIVND (reference sequence). With V trimmed by 3 bases and J by 0 bases, 3 bases remained unmatched. The CDR3 DNA sequence: TGTGCCAGTAGTATGGAGACTAGCGGGAGCTCCTACAATGAGCAGTTCTTC. It encodes CASSMETSGSSYNEQFF.

This clonotype was observed a few times. Germline is not matched at one junction end, which may reflect a read error. The chain employs TRBV2 and TRBJ1-4, with D possibly matching TRBD1 (5 bases). Germline V gene data show CDR1 as SNHLY and CDR2 as FYNNEI. The CDR3 runs 14 residues. The CDR3 coding sequence is TGTGCCAGCAATAGAGACAGCTCTAATGAAAAACCGTTTTTT. Amino acid sequence: CASNRDSSNEKPFF. Full variable domain (remainder filled in from reference TRBV2 and TRBJ1-4): EPEVTQTPSHQVTQMGQEVILRCVPISNHLYFYWYRQILGQKVEFLVSFYNNEISEKSEIFDDQFSVERPDGSNFTLKIRSTKLEDSAMYFCASNRDSSNEKPFFGSGTQLSVL.

This clonotype was seen a handful of times. The chain has TRBV7-9 and TRBJ2-5, with D tentatively TRBD2 (6 bases). The CDR3 is 15 amino acids. Germline loops: CDR1 SEHNR, CDR2 FQNEAQ (reference sequence). The V gene lost 5 bases and the J gene lost 2 bases, with 15 bases spanning the gap. This CDR3 is CASSPYSAGQETQYF. DNA for the CDR3: TGTGCCAGCAGCCCCTATAGCGCGGGACAAGAGACCCAGTACTTC.

This clonotype qualifies as medium-sized. Written as DNA, the CDR3 is TGTGCCAGCAGTTTGTATCGCCGGTCGGCTTTCTTT. This sequence encodes CASSLYRRSAFF. This chain uses TRBV28 with TRBJ1-1; D uncertain. Trimming took 3 bases from V and 11 from J, leaving 13 bases between them. The length of the CDR3 is 12 residues. From germline, CDR1 is MDHEN and CDR2 SYDVKM. Full variable domain (rest looked up from reference TRBV28 and TRBJ1-1): DVKVTQSSRYLVKRTGEKVFLECVQDMDHENMFWYRQDPGLGLRLIYFSYDVKMKEKGDIPEGYSVSREKKERFSLILESASTNQTSMYLCASSLYRRSAFFGQGTRLTVV.

By sample share, this clonotype is medium-sized (0.01 to 0.1%). V gene TRBV28 combines with J gene TRBJ1-6, with D uncertain. This CDR3 contains 14 residues. Per the germline V gene, CDR1 is MDHEN and CDR2 is SYDVKM. The germline V and J ends were trimmed by 5 bases and 13 bases, with 18 bases remaining between them. The DNA for the CDR3 is TGTGCCAGCAGTCGGACCGCTGTGTGGTACCCCCTCCACTTT. Translation gives CASSRTAVWYPLHF.

In its sample, this clonotype ranks as medium-sized. The rearrangement joins TRBV5-1 to TRBJ2-7, with TRBD1 identical over 10 bases. The ends lost 4 bases at V and 7 bases at J; junction bases unmatched: 8. The CDR3 contains 14 residues. Per germline, CDR1 SGHRS and CDR2 YFSETQ. The CDR3, as DNA: TGCGCCAGCAGCAAAGGGACAGGGGCGGGGGAGCAGTACTTC. Translation: CASSKGTGAGEQYF.

This clonotype was recorded at least ten times. This chain joins TRBV7-2 and TRBJ1-5; D gene unclear. V was shortened by 0 bases and J by 6 bases, with 6 bases between the two germline ends. The length of the CDR3 is 13 residues. Germline assignment: CDR1 SGHTA and CDR2 FQGNSA. CDR3 in DNA: TGTGCCAGCAGCTTAGCGGGGTCTCAGCCCCAGCATTTT. This encodes CASSLAGSQPQHF.

As regards this clonotype: It differs at one base from a far larger clone, so likely a read error. J is TRBJ2-2 and V is TRBV6-5; no clear D gene. This CDR3 has 14 amino acids. V was pared by 7 bases and J by 4 bases, with 13 bases between. CDR1 is MNHEY, CDR2 SVGAGI, per germline. CDR3 sequence: CASTTPVRTGELFF. CDR3 coding DNA: TGTGCCAGCACCACTCCAGTTCGCACCGGGGAGCTGTTTTTT.

The gene calls are TRBV4-1 and TRBJ2-3; the D call may be TRBD1 or TRBD2 (5 bases each). Trimming cost V 4 bases and J 0 bases, with 11 bases left between them. CDR1 MGHRA and CDR2 YSYEKL come from the germline V gene. This CDR3 has 15 residues. The CDR3, as DNA: TGCGCCAGCAGCCGCCCGGGGCAAAGCACAGATACGCAGTATTTT. This sequence encodes CASSRPGQSTDTQYF.